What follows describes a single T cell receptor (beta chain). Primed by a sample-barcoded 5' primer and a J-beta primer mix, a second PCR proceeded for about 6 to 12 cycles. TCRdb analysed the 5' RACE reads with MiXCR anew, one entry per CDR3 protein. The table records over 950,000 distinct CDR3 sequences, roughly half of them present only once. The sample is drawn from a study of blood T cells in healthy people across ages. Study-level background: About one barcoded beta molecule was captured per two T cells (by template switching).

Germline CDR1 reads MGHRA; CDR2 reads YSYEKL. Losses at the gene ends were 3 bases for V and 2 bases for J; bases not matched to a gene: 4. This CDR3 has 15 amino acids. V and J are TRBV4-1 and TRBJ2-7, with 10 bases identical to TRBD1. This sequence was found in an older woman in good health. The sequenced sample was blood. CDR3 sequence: CASSQPGTGAYEQYF. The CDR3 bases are TGCGCCAGCAGCCAGCCCGGGACAGGGGCCTACGAGCAGTACTTC.